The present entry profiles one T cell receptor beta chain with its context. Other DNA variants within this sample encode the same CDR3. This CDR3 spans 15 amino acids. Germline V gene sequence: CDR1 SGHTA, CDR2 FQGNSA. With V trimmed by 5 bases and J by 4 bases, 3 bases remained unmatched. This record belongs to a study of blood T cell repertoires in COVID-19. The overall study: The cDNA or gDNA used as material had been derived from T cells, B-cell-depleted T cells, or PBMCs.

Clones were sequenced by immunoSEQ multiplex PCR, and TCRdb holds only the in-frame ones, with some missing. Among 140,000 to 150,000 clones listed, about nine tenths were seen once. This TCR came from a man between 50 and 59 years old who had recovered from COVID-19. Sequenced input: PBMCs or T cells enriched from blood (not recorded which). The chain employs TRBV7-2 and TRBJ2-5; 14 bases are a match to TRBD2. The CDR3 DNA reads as TGTGCCAGCAGCCTGGGACTAGCGGGAGTAGAGACCCAGTACTTC. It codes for CASSLGLAGVETQYF. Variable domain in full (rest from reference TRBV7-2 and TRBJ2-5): GAGVSQSPSNKVTEKGKDVELRCDPISGHTALYWYRQSLGQGLEFLIYFQGNSAPDKSGLPSDRFSAERTGGSVSTLTIQRTQQEDSAVYLCASSLGLAGVETQYFGPGTRLLVL.